This T cell receptor (beta chain) is from a study of T cells expressing NK-cell markers. TCRdb re-called the 5' RACE reads, yielding one record per CDR3 amino acid sequence without DNA. The sample table sets out over 350,000 distinct CDR3 sequences. Germline V gene lookup returns CDR1 MNHNY and CDR2 SVGAGI (reference sequence). The CDR3 sequence is 13 residues long. This receptor was obtained from a woman in her forties or fifties in good health. This rearrangement joins TRBV6-6 to TRBJ2-5; the TRBD2 assignment by TCRdb is unverifiable without DNA. Sequencing was carried out using blood T cells: a sorted CD56 or NKG2C T cell subset, CD4+ or CD8+ T cells, or bulk PBMC T cells (not recorded which). Here the CDR3 reads CASRRLGQETQYF.